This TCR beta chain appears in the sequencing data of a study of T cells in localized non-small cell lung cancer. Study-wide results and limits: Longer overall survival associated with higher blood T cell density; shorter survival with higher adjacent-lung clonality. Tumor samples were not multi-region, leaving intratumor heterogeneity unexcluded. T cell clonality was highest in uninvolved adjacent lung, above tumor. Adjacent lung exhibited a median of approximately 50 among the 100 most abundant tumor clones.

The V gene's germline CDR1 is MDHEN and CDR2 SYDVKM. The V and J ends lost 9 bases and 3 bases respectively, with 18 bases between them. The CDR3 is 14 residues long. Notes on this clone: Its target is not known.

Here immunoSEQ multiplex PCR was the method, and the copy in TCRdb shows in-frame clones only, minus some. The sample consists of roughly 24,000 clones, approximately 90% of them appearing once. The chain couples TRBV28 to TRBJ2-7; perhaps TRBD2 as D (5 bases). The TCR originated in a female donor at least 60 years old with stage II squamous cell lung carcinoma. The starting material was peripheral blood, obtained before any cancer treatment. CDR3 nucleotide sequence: TGTGCCAGTGCGGCGGGTATTAGTTTCTACGAGCAGTACTTC. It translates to CASAAGISFYEQYF.